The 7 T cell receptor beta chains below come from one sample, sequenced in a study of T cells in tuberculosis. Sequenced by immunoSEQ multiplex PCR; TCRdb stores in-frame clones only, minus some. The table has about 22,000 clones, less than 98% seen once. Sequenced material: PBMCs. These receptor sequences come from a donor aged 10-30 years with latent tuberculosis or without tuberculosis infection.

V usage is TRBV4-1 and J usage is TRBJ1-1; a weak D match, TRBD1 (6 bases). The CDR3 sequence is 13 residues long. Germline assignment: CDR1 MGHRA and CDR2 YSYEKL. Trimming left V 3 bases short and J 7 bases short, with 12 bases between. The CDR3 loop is CASSHLHRVEAFF. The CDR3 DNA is TGCGCCAGCAGCCACCTGCACAGGGTTGAAGCTTTCTTT.

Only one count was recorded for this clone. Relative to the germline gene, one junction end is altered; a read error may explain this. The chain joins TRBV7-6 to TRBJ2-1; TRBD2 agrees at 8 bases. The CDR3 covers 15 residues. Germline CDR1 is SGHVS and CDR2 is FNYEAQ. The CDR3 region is CASSFSGGAYDEQFF. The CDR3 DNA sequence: TGTGCCAGCAGCTTCTCCGGGGGGGCCTACGATGAGCAGTTCTTC.

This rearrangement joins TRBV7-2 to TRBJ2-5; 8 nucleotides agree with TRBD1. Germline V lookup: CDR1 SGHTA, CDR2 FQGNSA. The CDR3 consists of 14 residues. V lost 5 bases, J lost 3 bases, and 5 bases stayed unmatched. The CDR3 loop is CASSRDRREETQYF. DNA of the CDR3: TGTGCCAGCAGCCGGGACAGGAGAGAAGAGACCCAGTACTTC.

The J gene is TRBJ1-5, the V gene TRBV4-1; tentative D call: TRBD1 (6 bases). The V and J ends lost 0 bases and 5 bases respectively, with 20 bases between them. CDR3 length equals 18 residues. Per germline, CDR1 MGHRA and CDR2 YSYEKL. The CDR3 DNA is TGCGCCAGCAGCCAAGATCAAGCCCGGACAGCAGCGGATCAGCCCCAGCATTTT. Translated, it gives CASSQDQARTAADQPQHF.

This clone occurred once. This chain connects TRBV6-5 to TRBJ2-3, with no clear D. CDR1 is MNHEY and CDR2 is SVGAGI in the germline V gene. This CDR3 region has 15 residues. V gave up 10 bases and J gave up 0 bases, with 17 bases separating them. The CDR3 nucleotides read TGTGCCACCACCAGGTTTGGTCAAAGCACAGATACGCAGTATTTT. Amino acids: CATTRFGQSTDTQYF.

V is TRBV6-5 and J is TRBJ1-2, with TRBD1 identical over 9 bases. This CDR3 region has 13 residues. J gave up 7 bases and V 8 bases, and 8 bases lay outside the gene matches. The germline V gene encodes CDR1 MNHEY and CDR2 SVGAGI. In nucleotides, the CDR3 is TGTGCCAGCGGGGACAGGGTCCCTTTTGGCTACACCTTC. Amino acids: CASGDRVPFGYTF.

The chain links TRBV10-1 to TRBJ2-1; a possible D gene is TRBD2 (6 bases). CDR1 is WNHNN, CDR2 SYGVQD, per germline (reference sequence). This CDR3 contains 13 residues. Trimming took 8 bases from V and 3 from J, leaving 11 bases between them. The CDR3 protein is CASSRRGYNEQFF. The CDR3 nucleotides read TGCGCCAGCTCGCGGAGGGGCTACAATGAGCAGTTCTTC.